The source of this T cell receptor beta chain is a study of T cell repertoires in cytomegalovirus infection. Looking at the study overall: CMV epitopes that were recently identified and HLA-C-restricted were used alongside well-studied HLA-B-restricted ones. Shared public TCR beta signatures pointed to both CMV infection and a matching HLA type. Study-wide results and limits: HLA-C-restricted, CMV-specific TCR beta clonotypes were dominant ex vivo.

TCRdb re-analysed the reads in MiXCR, keeping a single row per CDR3 protein. The sample consists of 400,000 to 600,000 distinct CDR3 sequences, approximately 46% of them appearing once. This clonotype was seen a few times. Its specificity is unknown. V trimming: 3 bases; J trimming: 4 bases; junction bases outside the gene matches: 12. CDR1 is SGHAT, CDR2 FQNNGV, per germline. There are 17 residues in the CDR3. The chain uses TRBV11-2 and TRBJ2-1, with 7 bases fitting TRBD1. The clonotype originates from a human donor in good health (CMV status not recorded). Some clones in this sample may be carry-over from other donors' samples. The sample in question was cultured PBMCs, obtained from culture after CMV antigen stimulation. The CDR3 loop is CASSFGFFGTAYNEQFF. CDR3 nucleotide sequence: TGTGCCAGCAGCTTCGGGTTCTTCGGGACAGCATACAATGAGCAGTTCTTC.